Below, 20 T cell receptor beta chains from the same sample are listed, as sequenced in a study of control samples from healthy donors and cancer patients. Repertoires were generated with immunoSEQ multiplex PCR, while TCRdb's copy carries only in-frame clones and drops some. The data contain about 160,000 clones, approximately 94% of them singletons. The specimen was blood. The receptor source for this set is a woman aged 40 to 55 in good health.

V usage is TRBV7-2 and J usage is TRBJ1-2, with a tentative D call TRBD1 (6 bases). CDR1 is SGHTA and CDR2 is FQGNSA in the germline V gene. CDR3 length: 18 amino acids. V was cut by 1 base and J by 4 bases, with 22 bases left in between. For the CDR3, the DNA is TGTGCCAGCAGCTTAGATGTGAAGTTAGGGGGGGCTGGCTATGGCTACACCTTC. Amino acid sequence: CASSLDVKLGGAGYGYTF.

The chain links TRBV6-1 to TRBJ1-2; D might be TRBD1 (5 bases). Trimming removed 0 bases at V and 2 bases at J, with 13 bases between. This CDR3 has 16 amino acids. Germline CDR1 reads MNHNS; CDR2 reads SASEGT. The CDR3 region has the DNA TGTGCCAGCAGTGAAGCGCGGAGGGGAAGGAACTATGGCTACACCTTC. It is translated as CASSEARRGRNYGYTF.

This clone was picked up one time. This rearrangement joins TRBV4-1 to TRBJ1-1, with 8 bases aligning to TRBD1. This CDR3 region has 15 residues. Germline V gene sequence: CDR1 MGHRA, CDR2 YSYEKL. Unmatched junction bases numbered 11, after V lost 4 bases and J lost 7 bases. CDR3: CASSPLLGTGGEAFF. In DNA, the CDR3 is TGCGCCAGCAGCCCTCTACTTGGGACAGGAGGTGAAGCTTTCTTT.

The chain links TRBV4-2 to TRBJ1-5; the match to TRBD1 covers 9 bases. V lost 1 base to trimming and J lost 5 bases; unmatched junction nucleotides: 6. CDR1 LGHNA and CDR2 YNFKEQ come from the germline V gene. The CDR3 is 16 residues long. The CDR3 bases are TGTGCCAGCAGCCAAGTGGAAAGGACAGGGGATCAGCCCCAGCATTTT. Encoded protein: CASSQVERTGDQPQHF.

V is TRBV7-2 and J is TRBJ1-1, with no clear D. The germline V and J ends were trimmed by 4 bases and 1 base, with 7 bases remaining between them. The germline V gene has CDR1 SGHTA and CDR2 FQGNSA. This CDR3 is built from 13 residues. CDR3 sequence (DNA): TGTGCCAGCAGCTCGCAGCAGAACACTGAAGCTTTCTTT. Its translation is CASSSQQNTEAFF.

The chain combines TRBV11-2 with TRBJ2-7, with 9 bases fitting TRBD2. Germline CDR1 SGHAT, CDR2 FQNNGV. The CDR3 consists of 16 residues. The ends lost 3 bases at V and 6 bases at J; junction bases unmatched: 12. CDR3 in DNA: TGTGCCAGCAGCTTGGTTCAAGCGGGAGGATCCCCCGAGCAGTACTTC. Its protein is CASSLVQAGGSPEQYF.

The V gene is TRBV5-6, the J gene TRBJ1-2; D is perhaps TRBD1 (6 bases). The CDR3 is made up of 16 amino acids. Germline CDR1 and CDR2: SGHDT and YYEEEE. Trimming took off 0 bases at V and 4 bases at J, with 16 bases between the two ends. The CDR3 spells CASSLGVGRGLYGYTF. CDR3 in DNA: TGTGCCAGCAGCTTGGGGGTAGGCAGGGGCCTCTATGGCTACACCTTC.

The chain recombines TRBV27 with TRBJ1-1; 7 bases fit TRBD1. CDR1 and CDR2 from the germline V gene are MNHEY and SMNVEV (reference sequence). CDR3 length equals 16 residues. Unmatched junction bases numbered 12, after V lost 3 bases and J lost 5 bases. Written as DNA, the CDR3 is TGTGCCAGCAGTTTTCGCCGACAGGGAGGAGTGACTGAAGCTTTCTTT. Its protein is CASSFRRQGGVTEAFF.

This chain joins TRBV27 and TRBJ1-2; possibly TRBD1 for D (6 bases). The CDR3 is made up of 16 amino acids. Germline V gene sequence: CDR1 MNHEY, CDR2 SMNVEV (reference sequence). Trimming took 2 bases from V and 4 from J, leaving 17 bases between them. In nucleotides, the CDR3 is TGTGCCAGCAGTTTAATGGCACGGGGGGCCTCCTATGGCTACACCTTC. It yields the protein CASSLMARGASYGYTF.

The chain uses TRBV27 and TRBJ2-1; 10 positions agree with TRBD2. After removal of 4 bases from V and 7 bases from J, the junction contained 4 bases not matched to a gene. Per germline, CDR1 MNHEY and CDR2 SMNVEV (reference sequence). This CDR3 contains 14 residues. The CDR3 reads CASSSSGSRNEQFF. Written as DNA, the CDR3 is TGTGCCAGCAGTTCTAGCGGGAGCAGGAATGAGCAGTTCTTC.

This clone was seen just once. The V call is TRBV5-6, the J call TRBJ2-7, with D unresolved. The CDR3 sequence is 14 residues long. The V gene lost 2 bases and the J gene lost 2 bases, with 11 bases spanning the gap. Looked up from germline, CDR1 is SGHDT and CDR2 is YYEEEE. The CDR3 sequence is CASSLIAGAYEQYF. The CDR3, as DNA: TGTGCCAGCAGCTTAATTGCAGGAGCCTACGAGCAGTACTTC.

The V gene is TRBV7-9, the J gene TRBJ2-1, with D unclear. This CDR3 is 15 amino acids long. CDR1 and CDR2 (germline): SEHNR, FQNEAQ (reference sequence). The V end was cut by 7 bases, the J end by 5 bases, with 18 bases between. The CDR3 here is CASTSFRRADNEQFF. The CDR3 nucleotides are TGTGCCAGCACTAGTTTTAGACGGGCCGACAATGAGCAGTTCTTC.

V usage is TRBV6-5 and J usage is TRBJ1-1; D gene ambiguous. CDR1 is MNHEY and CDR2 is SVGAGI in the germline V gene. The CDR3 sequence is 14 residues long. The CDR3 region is CGSEGWQQNTEAFF. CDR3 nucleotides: TGTGGCTCAGAAGGGTGGCAGCAGAACACTGAAGCTTTCTTT.

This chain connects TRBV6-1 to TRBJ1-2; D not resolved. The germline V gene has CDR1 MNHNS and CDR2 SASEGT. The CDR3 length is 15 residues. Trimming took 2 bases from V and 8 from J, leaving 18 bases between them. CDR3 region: CASSENSITILGYTF. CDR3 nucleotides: TGTGCCAGCAGTGAAAATAGTATCACTATCTTGGGCTACACCTTC.

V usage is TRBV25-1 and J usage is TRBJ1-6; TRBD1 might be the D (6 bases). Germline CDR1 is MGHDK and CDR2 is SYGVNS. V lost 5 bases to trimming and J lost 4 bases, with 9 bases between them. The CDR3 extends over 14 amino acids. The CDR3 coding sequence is TGTGCCAGCAGTCAGGGGAATTATAATTCACCCCTCCACTTT. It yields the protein CASSQGNYNSPLHF.

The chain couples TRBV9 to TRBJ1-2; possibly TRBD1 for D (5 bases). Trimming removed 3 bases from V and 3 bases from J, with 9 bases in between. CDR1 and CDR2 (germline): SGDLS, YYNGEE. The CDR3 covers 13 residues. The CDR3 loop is CASSARVDYGYTF. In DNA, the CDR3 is TGTGCCAGCAGCGCCAGGGTGGACTATGGCTACACCTTC.

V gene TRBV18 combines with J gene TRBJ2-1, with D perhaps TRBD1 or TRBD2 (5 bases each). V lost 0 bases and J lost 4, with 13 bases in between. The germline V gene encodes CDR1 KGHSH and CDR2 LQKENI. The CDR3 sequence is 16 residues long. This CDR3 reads CASSPPGDPKYNEQFF. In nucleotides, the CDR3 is TGTGCCAGCTCACCACCAGGGGACCCCAAATACAATGAGCAGTTCTTC.

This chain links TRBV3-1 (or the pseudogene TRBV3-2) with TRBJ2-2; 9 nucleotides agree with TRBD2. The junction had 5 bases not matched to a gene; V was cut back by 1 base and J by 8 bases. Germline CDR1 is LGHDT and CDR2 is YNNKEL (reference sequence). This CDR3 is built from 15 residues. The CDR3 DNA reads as TGTGCCAGCAGCCAAGTCCTAGCGGGACTGGGGGAGCTGTTTTTT. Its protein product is CASSQVLAGLGELFF.

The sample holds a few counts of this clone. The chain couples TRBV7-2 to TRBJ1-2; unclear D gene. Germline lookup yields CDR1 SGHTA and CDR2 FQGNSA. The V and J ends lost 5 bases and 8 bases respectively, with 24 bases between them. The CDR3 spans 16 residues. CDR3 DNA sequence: TGTGCCAGCAGCAGCCATGGACGCGAGCAAGTGTGGGGCTACACCTTC. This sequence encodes CASSSHGREQVWGYTF.

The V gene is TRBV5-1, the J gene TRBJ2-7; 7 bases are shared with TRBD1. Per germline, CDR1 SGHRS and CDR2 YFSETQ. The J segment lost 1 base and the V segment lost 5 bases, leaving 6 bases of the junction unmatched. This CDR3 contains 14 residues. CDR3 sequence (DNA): TGCGCCAGCAGTGCTCAGGGGGATTCCTACGAGCAGTACTTC. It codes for CASSAQGDSYEQYF.